The clone carrying this T cell receptor (beta chain) was picked up one time. Original processing notes: Amplified reference gene primers provided the basis for estimating nucleated cell counts. Clones were read by immunoSEQ multiplex PCR, and TCRdb kept only the in-frame ones, dropping some. That table furnishes V, J and clone size, whereas the DNA furnished D and trimming. The table has 110,000 or so clones, over 65% seen once. The data belong to a study of blood T cell repertoires in COVID-19. Study information: Researchers got acute and convalescent COVID-19 samples from the United States, Italy and Spain.

The receptor was derived from a man aged 65-85 years with acute or convalescent COVID-19. Source material: peripheral blood.

As DNA, the CDR3 is TGTGCCAGCAGATTTATGCGATCCCGGACAGGGGGCTATGGCTACACCTTC. Translating it yields CASRFMRSRTGGYGYTF. The V call is TRBV13, the J call TRBJ1-2, with TRBD1 matching 10 bases. The V and J ends lost 6 bases and 4 bases, in that order; junction bases with no gene match: 14. The CDR3 length is 17 residues. Germline V CDR1 and CDR2: PRHDT, FYEKMQ (reference sequence).